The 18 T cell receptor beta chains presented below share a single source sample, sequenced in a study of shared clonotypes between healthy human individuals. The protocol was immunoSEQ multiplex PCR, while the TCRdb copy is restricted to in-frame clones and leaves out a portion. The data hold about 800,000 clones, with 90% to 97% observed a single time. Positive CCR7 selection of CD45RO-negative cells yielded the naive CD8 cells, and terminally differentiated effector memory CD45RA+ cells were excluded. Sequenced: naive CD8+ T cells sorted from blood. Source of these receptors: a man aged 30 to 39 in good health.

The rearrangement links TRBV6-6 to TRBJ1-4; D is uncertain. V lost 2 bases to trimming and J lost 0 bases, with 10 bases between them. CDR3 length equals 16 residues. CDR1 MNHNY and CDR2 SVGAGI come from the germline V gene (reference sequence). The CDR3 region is CASSYRTGATNEKLFF. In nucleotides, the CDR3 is TGTGCCAGCAGTTACAGGACGGGCGCAACTAATGAAAAACTGTTTTTT.

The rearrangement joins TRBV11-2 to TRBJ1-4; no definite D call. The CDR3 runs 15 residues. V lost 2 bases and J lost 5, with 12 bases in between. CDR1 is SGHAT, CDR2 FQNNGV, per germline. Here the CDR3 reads CASSLSPGGNEKLFF. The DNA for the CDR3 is TGTGCCAGCAGCTTATCCCCGGGAGGGAATGAAAAACTGTTTTTT.

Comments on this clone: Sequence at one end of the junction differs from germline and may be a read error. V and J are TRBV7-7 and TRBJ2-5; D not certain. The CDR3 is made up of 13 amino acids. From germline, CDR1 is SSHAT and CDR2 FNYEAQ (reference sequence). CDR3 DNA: TGTGCTAGCAGCTTAAGTCTTGGTGAGACCCAGTACTTC. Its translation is CASSLSLGETQYF.

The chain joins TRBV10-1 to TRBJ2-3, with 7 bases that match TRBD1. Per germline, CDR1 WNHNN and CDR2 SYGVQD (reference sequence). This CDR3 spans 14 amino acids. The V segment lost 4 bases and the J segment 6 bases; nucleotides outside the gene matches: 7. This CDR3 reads CASSGTGPLDTQYF. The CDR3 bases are TGCGCCAGCAGTGGGACAGGACCTCTGGATACGCAGTATTTT.

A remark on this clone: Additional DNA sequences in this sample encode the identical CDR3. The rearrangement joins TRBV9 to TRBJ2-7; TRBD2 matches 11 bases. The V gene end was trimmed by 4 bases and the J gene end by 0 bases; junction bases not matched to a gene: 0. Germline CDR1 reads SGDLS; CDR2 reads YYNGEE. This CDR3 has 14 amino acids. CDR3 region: CASSTSGSSYEQYF. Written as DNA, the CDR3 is TGTGCCAGCAGCACTAGCGGGAGCTCCTACGAGCAGTACTTC.

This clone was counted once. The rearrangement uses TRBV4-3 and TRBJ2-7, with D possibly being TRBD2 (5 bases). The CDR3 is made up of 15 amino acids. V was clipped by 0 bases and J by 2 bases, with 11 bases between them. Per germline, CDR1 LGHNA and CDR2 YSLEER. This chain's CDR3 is CASSQDWVGAYEQYF. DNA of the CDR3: TGCGCCAGCAGCCAAGATTGGGTCGGGGCCTACGAGCAGTACTTC.

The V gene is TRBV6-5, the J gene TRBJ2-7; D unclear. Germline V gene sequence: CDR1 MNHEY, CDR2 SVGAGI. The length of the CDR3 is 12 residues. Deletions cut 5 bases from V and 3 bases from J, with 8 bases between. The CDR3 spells CASSLGSYEQYF. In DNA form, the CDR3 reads TGTGCCAGCAGTCTAGGCAGCTACGAGCAGTACTTC.

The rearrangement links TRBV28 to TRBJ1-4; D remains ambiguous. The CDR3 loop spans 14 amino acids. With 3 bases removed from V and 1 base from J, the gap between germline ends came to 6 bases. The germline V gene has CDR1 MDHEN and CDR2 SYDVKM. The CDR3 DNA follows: TGTGCCAGCAGTTTGATGCTAACTAATGAAAAACTGTTTTTT. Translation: CASSLMLTNEKLFF.

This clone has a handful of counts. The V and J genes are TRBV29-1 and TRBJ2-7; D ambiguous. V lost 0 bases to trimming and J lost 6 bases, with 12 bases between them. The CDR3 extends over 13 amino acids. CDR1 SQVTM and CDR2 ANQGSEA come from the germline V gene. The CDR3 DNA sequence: TGCAGCGTTGAAGATAAAAGCCCTGGCGAGCAGTACTTC. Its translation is CSVEDKSPGEQYF.

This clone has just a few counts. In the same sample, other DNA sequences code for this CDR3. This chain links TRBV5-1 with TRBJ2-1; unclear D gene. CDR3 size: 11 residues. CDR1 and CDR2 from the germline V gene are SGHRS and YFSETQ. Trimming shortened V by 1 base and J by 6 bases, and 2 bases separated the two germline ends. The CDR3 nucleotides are TGCGCCAGCAGCTTGTCCAATGAGCAGTTCTTC. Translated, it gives CASSLSNEQFF.

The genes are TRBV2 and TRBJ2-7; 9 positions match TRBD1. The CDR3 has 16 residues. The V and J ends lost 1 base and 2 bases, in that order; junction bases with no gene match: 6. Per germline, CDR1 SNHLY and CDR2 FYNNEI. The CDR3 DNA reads TGTGCCAGCAGTGAAGTACTACAGGGGGCTGCCTACGAGCAGTACTTC. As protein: CASSEVLQGAAYEQYF.

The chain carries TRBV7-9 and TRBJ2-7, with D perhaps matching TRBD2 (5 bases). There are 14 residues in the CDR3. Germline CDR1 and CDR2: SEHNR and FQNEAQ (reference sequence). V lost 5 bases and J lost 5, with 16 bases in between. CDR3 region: CASSPASGMHEQYF. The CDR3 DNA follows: TGTGCCAGCAGCCCTGCCTCGGGGATGCACGAGCAGTACTTC. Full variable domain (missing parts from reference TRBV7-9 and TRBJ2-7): DTGVSQNPRHKITKRGQNVTFRCDPISEHNRLYWYRQTLGQGPEFLTYFQNEAQLEKSRLLSDRFSAERPKGSFSTLEIQRTEQGDSAMYLCASSPASGMHEQYFGPGTRLTVT.

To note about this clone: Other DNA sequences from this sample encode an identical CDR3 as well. Here the CDR3 reads CASSGGYNEQFF. The CDR3, as DNA: TGTGCCAGCAGCGGGGGATACAATGAGCAGTTCTTC. The gene calls are TRBV9 and TRBJ2-1; D gene unclear. CDR3 size: 12 residues. Trimming removed 3 bases at V and 4 bases at J, with 5 bases between. CDR1 and CDR2 from the germline V gene are SGDLS and YYNGEE.

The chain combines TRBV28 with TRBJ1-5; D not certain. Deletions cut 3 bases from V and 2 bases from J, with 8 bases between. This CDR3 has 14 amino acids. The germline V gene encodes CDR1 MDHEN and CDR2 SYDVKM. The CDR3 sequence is CASSFTRRNQPQHF. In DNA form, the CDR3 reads TGTGCCAGCAGTTTCACCAGGCGCAATCAGCCCCAGCATTTT.

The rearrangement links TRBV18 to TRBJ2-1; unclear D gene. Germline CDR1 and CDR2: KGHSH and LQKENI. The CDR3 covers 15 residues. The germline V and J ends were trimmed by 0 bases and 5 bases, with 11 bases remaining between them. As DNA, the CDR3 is TGTGCCAGCTCACCACCCCTAACTACGCACAATGAGCAGTTCTTC. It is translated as CASSPPLTTHNEQFF. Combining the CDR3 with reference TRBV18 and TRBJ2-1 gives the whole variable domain NAGVMQNPRHLVRRRGQEARLRCSPMKGHSHVYWYRQLPEEGLKFMVYLQKENIIDESGMPKERFSAEFPKEGPSILRIQQVVRGDSAAYFCASSPPLTTHNEQFFGPGTRLTVL.

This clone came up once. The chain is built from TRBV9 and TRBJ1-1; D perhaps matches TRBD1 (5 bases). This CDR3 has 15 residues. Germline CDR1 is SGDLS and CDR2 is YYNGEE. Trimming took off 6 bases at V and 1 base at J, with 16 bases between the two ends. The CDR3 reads CASNPAGYPNTEAFF. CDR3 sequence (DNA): TGTGCCAGCAACCCGGCAGGGTACCCGAACACTGAAGCTTTCTTT.

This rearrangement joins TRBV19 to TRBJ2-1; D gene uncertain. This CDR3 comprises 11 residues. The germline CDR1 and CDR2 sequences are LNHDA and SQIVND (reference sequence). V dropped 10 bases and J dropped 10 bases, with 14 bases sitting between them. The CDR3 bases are TGTGCCAAACGCGACTGGAAAGAGCAGTTCTTC. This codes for CAKRDWKEQFF.

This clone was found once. The CDR3 reads CASSSPGLAGVNEQFF. The CDR3 DNA reads TGTGCCAGCAGTAGTCCGGGACTAGCGGGAGTAAATGAGCAGTTCTTC. The rearrangement joins TRBV27 to TRBJ2-1; TRBD2 matches at 14 bases. J gave up 7 bases and V 5 bases, and 7 bases lay outside the gene matches. CDR1 is MNHEY and CDR2 is SMNVEV in the germline V gene (reference sequence). The length of the CDR3 is 16 residues.